This entry lists 3 T cell receptor beta chains sequenced from one sample in a study of shared clonotypes between healthy human individuals (dated by TCRdb to about 2020). The library was made by the immunoSEQ multiplex PCR assay. TCRdb's version of the immuneACCESS table is confined to in-frame rearrangements and falls short of the full clone set. An unresolved V gene accounts for under half of the shortfall where checked; the remainder is of unknown origin. This sample is represented by about 95,000 clones; 67% of them were singletons. Roughly 40% of the sample is taken by the ten largest. The sequencing input was memory CD8+ T cells sorted from blood. This sample's cell subset or site label indicates: CD45RO+ cells pooled with CCR7-negative TemRA cells. The receptors derive from a man aged 25-45 years in good health.

The chain recombines TRBV19 with TRBJ2-7; D is unclear. The V gene's germline CDR1 is LNHDA and CDR2 SQIVND (reference sequence). Trimming removed 1 base from V and 0 bases from J, with 10 bases in between. The CDR3 contains 15 residues. The CDR3 coding sequence is TGTGCCAGTAGTATAGTGGCACAGAGCTCCTACGAGCAGTACTTC. It translates to CASSIVAQSSYEQYF. Together with reference TRBV19 and TRBJ2-7, the CDR3 gives the full variable domain: DGGITQSPKYLFRKEGQNVTLSCEQNLNHDAMYWYRQDPGQGLRLIYYSQIVNDFQKGDIAEGYSVSREKKESFPLTVTSAQKNPTAFYLCASSIVAQSSYEQYFGPGTRLTVT.

Concerning this clone itself: A read error may produce the germline difference seen at one junction end. The chain has TRBV27 and TRBJ2-2; 10 nucleotides line up with TRBD2. The CDR3 is 13 amino acids. CDR1 MNHEY and CDR2 SMNVEV come from the germline V gene (reference sequence). The chain's CDR3 is CASSSSGSRGAVF. The CDR3 bases are TGTGCCAGCAGTTCTAGCGGGAGCCGGGGAGCTGTTTTT.

This sequence joins TRBV7-2 and TRBJ2-6; D is perhaps TRBD1 (6 bases). Germline CDR1 and CDR2: SGHTA and FQGNSA. V lost 4 bases, J lost 0 bases, and 10 bases lay in between. CDR3 length: 16 residues. The CDR3 nucleotides read TGTGCCAGCAGCTACCAGGGACACTCTGGGGCCAACGTCCTGACTTTC. Protein: CASSYQGHSGANVLTF.